The subject of this entry is one T cell receptor beta chain. The protocol was immunoSEQ multiplex PCR, while the TCRdb copy is restricted to in-frame clones and leaves out a portion. The sample shows about 63,000 clones, around 91% of them seen only once. J lost 9 bases, V lost 4 bases, and 6 bases had no gene match. The CDR3 is 15 residues long. Per the germline V gene, CDR1 is SGHRS and CDR2 is YFSETQ. This record belongs to a study of OX40 agonist ivuxolimab in advanced cancers. The chain uses TRBV5-1 and TRBJ2-1; 14 bases match TRBD2. Sequencing was performed on CD4+ or CD8+ T cells sorted from blood, taken in a trial of the OX40 agonist ivuxolimab. The source of this sequence is an adult with an advanced solid tumor such as melanoma, head and neck, liver or kidney cancer. The CDR3 bases are TGCGCCAGCAGCCTGACTAGCGGGGGGGCCGGTGAGCAGTTCTTC. Translation gives CASSLTSGGAGEQFF.